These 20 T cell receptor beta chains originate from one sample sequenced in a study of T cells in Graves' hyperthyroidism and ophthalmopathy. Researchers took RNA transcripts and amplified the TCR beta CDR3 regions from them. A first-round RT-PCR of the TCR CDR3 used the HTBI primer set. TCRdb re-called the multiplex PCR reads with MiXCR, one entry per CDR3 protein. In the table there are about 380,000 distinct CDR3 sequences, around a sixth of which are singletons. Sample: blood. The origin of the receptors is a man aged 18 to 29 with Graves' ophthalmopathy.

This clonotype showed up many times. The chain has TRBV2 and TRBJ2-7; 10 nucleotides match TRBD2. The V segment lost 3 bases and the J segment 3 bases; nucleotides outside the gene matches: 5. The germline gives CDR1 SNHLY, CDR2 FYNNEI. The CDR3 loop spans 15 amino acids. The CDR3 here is CASSDLAGDLYEQYF. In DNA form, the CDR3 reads TGTGCCAGCAGTGACCTAGCGGGGGATCTCTACGAGCAGTACTTC. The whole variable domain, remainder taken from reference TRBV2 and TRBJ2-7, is EPEVTQTPSHQVTQMGQEVILRCVPISNHLYFYWYRQILGQKVEFLVSFYNNEISEKSEIFDDQFSVERPDGSNFTLKIRSTKLEDSAMYFCASSDLAGDLYEQYFGPGTRLTVT.

CDR3 in DNA: TGTGCCAGCAGACCCAGGGGGGTTAGCGAGCAGTACTTC. Its protein product is CASRPRGVSEQYF. The chain is built from TRBV6-1 and TRBJ2-7; D might be TRBD1 (7 bases). The germline V gene encodes CDR1 MNHNS and CDR2 SASEGT. V was pared by 6 bases and J by 6 bases, with 15 bases between. This CDR3 spans 13 amino acids.

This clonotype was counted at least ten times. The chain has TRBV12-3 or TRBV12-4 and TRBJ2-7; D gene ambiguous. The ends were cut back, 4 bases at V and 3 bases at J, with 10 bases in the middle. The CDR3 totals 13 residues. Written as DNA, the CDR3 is TGTGCCAGCAGTTCGGCCCTTTTCTACGAGCAGTACTTC. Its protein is CASSSALFYEQYF.

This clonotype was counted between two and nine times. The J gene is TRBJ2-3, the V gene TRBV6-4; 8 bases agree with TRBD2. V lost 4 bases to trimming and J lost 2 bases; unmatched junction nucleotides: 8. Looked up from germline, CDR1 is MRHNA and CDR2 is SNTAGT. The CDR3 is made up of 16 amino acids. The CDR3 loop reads CASSVSGGGTTDTQYF. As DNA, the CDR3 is TGTGCCAGCAGTGTATCGGGCGGGGGGACCACAGATACGCAGTATTTT.

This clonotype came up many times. Here the CDR3 reads CATANNEQFF. DNA of the CDR3: TGTGCCACCGCGAACAATGAGCAGTTCTTC. The V call is TRBV7-9, the J call TRBJ2-1, with D hard to call. Germline CDR1 reads SEHNR; CDR2 reads FQNEAQ (reference sequence). Trimming took 10 bases from V and 5 from J, leaving 6 bases between them. CDR3 size: 10 residues.

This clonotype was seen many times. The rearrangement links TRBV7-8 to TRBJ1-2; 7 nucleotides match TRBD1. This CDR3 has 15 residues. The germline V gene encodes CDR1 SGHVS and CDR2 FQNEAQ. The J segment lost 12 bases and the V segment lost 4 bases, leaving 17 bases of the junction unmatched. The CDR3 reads CASSYQGGTELIDTF. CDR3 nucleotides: TGTGCCAGCAGCTATCAGGGAGGGACAGAACTTATAGACACCTTC.

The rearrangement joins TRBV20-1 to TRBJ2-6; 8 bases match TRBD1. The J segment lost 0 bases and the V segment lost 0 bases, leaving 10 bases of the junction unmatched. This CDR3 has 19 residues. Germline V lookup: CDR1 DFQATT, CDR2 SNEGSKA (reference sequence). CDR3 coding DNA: TGCAGTGCTAGAGATAAGAGGACAGGGAGTTTCTCTGGGGCCAACGTCCTGACTTTC. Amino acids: CSARDKRTGSFSGANVLTF.

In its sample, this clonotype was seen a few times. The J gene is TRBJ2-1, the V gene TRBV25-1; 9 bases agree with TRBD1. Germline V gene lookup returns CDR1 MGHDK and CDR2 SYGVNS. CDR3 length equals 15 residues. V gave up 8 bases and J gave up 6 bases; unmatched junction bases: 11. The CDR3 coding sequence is TGTGCCAGCGGCCCGGGACAGGGAAGCGTCAATGAGCAGTTCTTC. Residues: CASGPGQGSVNEQFF. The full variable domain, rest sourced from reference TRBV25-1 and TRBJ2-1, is EADIYQTPRYLVIGTGKKITLECSQTMGHDKMYWYQQDPGMELHLIHYSYGVNSTEKGDLSSESTVSRIRTEHFPLTLESARPSHTSQYLCASGPGQGSVNEQFFGPGTRLTVL.

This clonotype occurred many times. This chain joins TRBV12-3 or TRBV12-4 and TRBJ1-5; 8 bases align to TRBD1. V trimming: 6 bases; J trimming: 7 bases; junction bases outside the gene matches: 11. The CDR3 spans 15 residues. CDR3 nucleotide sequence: TGTGCCAGCAGCCGCGGCGGACAGGGTAGGCAGCCCCAGCATTTT. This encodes CASSRGGQGRQPQHF.

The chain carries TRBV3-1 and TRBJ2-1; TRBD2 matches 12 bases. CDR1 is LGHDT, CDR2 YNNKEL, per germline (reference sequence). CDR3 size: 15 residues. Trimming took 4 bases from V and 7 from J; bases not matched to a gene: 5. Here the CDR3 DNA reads TGTGCCAGCAGCCCGACTAGCGGGGGTTTTAATGAGCAGTTCTTC. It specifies CASSPTSGGFNEQFF.

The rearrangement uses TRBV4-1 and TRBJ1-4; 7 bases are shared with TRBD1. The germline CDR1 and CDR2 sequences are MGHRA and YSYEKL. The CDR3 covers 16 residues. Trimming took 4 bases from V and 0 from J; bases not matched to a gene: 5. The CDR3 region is CASSPLGQSTNEKLFF. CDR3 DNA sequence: TGCGCCAGCAGCCCCTTGGGACAGTCAACTAATGAAAAACTGTTTTTT.

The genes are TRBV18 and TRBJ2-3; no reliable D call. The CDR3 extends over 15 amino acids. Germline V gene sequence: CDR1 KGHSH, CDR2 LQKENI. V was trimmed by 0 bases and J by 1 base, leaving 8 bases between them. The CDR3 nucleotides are TGTGCCAGCTCACCACCGATGAGAGGCACAGATACGCAGTATTTT. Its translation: CASSPPMRGTDTQYF.

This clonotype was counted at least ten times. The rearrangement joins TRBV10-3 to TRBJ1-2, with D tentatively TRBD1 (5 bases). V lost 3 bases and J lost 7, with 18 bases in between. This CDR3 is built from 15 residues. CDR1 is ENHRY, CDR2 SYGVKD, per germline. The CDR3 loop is CAISDSREESSGYTF. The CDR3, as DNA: TGTGCCATCAGTGACTCCAGGGAGGAAAGTTCTGGCTACACCTTC.

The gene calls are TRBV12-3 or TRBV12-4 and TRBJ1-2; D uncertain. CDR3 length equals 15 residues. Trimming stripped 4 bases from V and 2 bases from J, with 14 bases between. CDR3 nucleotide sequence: TGTGCCAGCAGTTCCGTTGGGAGGTCAAACTATGGCTACACCTTC. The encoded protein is CASSSVGRSNYGYTF.

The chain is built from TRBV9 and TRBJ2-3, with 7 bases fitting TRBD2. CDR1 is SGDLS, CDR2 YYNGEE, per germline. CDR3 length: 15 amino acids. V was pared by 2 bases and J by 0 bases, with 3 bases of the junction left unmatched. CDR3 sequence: CASSVGGVSTDTQYF. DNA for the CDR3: TGTGCCAGCAGCGTGGGAGGGGTGAGCACAGATACGCAGTATTTT.

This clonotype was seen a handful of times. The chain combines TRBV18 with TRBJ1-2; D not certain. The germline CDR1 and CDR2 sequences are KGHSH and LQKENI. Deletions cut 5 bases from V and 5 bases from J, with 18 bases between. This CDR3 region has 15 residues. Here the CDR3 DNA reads TGTGCCAGCTCAACCGGGATTTCGGGGAGTTATGGCTACACCTTC. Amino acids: CASSTGISGSYGYTF.

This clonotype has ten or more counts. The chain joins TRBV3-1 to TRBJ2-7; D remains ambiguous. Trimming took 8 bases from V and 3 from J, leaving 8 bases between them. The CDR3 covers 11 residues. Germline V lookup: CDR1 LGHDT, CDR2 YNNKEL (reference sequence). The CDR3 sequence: CASGSIYEQYF. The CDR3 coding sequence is TGTGCCAGCGGCTCCATCTACGAGCAGTACTTC.

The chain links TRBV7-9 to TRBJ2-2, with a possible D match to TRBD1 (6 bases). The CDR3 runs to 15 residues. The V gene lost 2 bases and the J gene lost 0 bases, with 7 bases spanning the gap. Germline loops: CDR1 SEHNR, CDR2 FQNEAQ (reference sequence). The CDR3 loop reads CASSLQGPNTGELFF. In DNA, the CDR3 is TGTGCCAGCAGCTTACAGGGGCCGAACACCGGGGAGCTGTTTTTT. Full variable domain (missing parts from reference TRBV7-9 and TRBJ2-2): DTGVSQNPRHKITKRGQNVTFRCDPISEHNRLYWYRQTLGQGPEFLTYFQNEAQLEKSRLLSDRFSAERPKGSFSTLEIQRTEQGDSAMYLCASSLQGPNTGELFFGEGSRLTVL.

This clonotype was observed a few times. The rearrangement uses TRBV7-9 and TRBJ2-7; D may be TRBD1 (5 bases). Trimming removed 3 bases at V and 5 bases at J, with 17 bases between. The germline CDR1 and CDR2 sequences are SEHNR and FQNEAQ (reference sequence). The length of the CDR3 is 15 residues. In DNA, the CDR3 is TGTGCCAGCAGCTTCGGGCAGGGTCTGGGTGACGAGCAGTACTTC. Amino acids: CASSFGQGLGDEQYF.

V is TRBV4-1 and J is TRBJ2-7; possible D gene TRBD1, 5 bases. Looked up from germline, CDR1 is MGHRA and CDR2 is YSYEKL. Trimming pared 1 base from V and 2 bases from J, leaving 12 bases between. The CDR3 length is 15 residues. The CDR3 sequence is CASSQGTTDPYEQYF. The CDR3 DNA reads TGCGCCAGCAGCCAAGGGACAACCGACCCCTACGAGCAGTACTTC.